This TCR beta chain was found in a study of cytomegalovirus exposure and HLA in healthy donors (TCRdb year 2017). For the wider study: An earlier analysis of 587 of the donors reported 276 Gb of sequence data and more than 90 million unique TCR beta sequences from 150 million to 200 million T cells. An early release that covered more than 550 HLA-typed donors contained approximately 300 gigabases of sequencing data and some 87 million unique TCR sequences. Of the approximately 400 genotyped donors, around 81% fell in the genetic ancestry cluster associated with self-reported Caucasian donors. The study aimed to test whether signatures of past pathogen exposure could be identified by cataloging public T cell receptors. The study used immunosequencing to profile the T cell repertoires of hundreds of subjects and linked those repertoires to cytomegalovirus serostatus. In addition to the first cohort of 666 subjects, a separate validation cohort of around 110 different subjects was used. To predict cytomegalovirus infection status, the study combined high-throughput TCR immunosequencing, statistical association of individual TCRs with disease status, and machine learning. In a later analysis, previously published TCR beta repertoires from some 640 donors were re-analyzed and high-resolution HLA genotyping was added so that TCR occurrence patterns could be studied. The later analysis used no new phenotypic data to find candidate immune exposures, relying instead on TCR beta sequences and their occurrence across donors. An earlier analysis of 500 to 750 of the donors applied high-throughput TCR beta sequencing to assess whether each TCR beta V gene segment acted as functional or pseudogenic. Donor age, sex, ethnicity and CMV serostatus were compiled together with the repertoire data. Genome-wide SNP genotypes for about three fifths of the roughly 670 donors were used in a later genetic analysis, which treated that subset as a discovery cohort. All discovery cohort repertoires had been generated using a single sequencing platform. HLA typing included class I and class II loci at four-digit resolution. Typing coverage differed by locus: A, B, C, DRB1 and DQB1 were typed in about 620-640 donors, DQA1 in about 510, DPA1 in over 600, and DPB1 in 400 to 490. About 5 DR-DQ haplotypes were handled as single units for association and clustering, since linkage in the cohort was strong. Among almost 400 genotyped donors of the cohort, an average of approximately 230,000 unique TCR beta nucleotide sequences were sequenced per donor, roughly 20% of them non-productive. The study at large found these results: The earlier analysis of 450 to 700 of the donors excluded roughly 17 rarely observed V segments, including chromosome 9 orphons, because counts were too low. Three of the identified cytomegalovirus-associated TCR beta chains were confirmed in vitro to be specific for cytomegalovirus antigens. A later genetic analysis reported fewer N-insertions in productive TCRs among donors in an Asian-associated ancestry cluster than the approximately 670-donor mean. In a later analysis, around 17,000 TCR beta sequences were associated with specific HLA alleles at a false discovery rate of 0.05. CMV serostatus was the only immune exposure information available for the cohort. In this cohort, only TCR beta chains were sequenced, and detectable features were limited by the absence of alpha or paired-chain data. An association between a missense DCLRE1C variant and V-gene and J-gene trimming of TCR beta chains was found in a later genetic analysis and replicated in an independent cohort. In an earlier analysis of fewer than 700 of the donors, most TCR beta V segments appeared in productive rearrangements about 87% or about 30% of the time, broadly matching IMGT annotations. The sequencing pipeline was judged likely to have produced a cluster of highly shared sequence variants as a technical artifact. Most TCR sequences were seen in very few donors, while some public TCRs were found in many individuals. According to the authors, the approach could potentially be generalized to other disease states and immunological phenotypes. Most CMV-associated TCR beta chains appeared to be HLA-restricted in a later analysis, and the HLA associations seemed to be driven largely by CMV exposure. According to a later analysis, parvovirus B19, influenza, CMV and Epstein-Barr virus appeared linked to several top co-occurrence clusters. Assigning TCR associations to individual alleles was difficult when HLA alleles, especially DR and DQ, strongly co-occurred. Linkage disequilibrium might explain the correlated functional status among segregating V segments, but an unknown experimental factor could not be excluded. In a later analysis, HLA-associated TCR beta chains showed more clonal expansion and lower generation probabilities than non-associated chains that were equally common. Presence/absence analyses assumed roughly uniform sequencing depth across donors, an assumption that may not hold. The classifier was reported to diagnose cytomegalovirus status with high specificity and sensitivity in both the original and validation cohorts. According to a later analysis, TCR association rates differed among HLA loci, with DRB1 alleles showing the most associated TCRs and HLA-C alleles showing the fewest. Because the 87-base-pair reads could not distinguish some IMGT-functional V segments, including TRBV6-2 and TRBV6-3, those segments were excluded. HLA typing was unavailable for some donors at each locus, so association tests used only the typed subset. A further reported finding was that TCR beta sequences accurately predicted the HLA-A and HLA-B alleles for most subjects in the first cohort. A total of about 150 TCR beta chains were listed by the study as associated with cytomegalovirus.

V loses 2 bases at its end and J loses 2 bases; junction bases beyond the gene matches: 4. Including the terminal cysteine and phenylalanine, the CDR3 comprises 15 residues. Of the read, only the CDR3 DNA is kept; its 45 bases are in frame from base 1. The germline V gene supplies CDR1 KGHSH and CDR2 LQKENI. The method behind the library was the immunoSEQ multiplex PCR assay. The multiplex PCR relied on a mix of 60 forward primers for TCR Vbeta segments and 13 reverse primers for TCR Jbeta segments. The CDR3 region of rearranged TCR beta genes was amplified from genomic DNA by a multiplex PCR assay. The amplified TCR beta libraries were sequenced on the Illumina HiSeq System as 87-base-pair reads. In the original analysis: Across the 700 or so repertoires, a later analysis counted some 81 million unique TCR beta chains, roughly 11 million of which were shared by at least two donors. A nearest-neighbor algorithm error-corrected the raw reads and collapsed the reads into unique sequences, merging closely related sequences to remove PCR and sequencing errors. V, D and J gene segments were assigned by aligning CDR3 sequences to IMGT reference sequences. Each retained sequence needed at least a six-nucleotide match to both a V gene segment and a J gene segment. A rearrangement was called productive if the CDR3 had no stop codons and remained in frame with V and J, and every other rearrangement was called non-productive. CDR3 was defined by IMGT convention, running from the second conserved V-encoded cysteine to the conserved J-encoded phenylalanine. Sequences without an unambiguous match to a single V gene segment were excluded from the earlier analysis of about 630 of the donors. In an earlier analysis of several hundred of the donors, a V segment was called functional when productive rearrangements were above 56.7%, and segregating when the standard deviation between donors exceeded 5%. To diagnose cytomegalovirus status from the catalog of TCR beta chain sequences, a statistical classification framework was built. In a later analysis, TCR nucleotide sequences were compared against IMGT/GENE-DB human TR gene sequences so that V and J genes could be assigned. The TCRdist pipeline was used in a later analysis to assign CDR3 sequences and most-parsimonious VDJ recombination scenarios. In a later analysis, each TCR beta chain was defined by its CDR3 amino acid sequence together with its V-gene family, and reads without a unique V-gene family were excluded. In a later analysis, approximately 640 highly shared, low-generation-probability nucleotide sequences were removed to address suspected cross-contamination and a sequencing artifact. In a later analysis, a clonal expansion index was calculated for each public chain from normalized within-repertoire ranks of inferred template counts. In a later analysis, generation probabilities were computed with a VDJ recombination model fitted to out-of-frame rearrangements, and the resulting probabilities were checked against IGoR. In a later analysis, hypergeometric tests were used to score TCR-TCR, TCR-HLA and TCR-CMV co-occurrence, with a repertoire-size bias correction applied to TCR pairs. In a later analysis, false discovery rates were estimated by permuting HLA or CMV assignments 20 times. In a later analysis, co-occurring TCRs were grouped with DBSCAN, and TCRdist sequence similarity was added when clustering was performed within HLA-allele-positive subsets. For co-occurrence clustering, repertoires with fewer than 30,000 or more than 120,000 public chains were excluded, along with about five repertoires with anomalous nucleotide sharing. TCRdb stores this immuneACCESS table with in-frame sequences only. Part of the clones is absent; in the studies checked, under half of the shortfall reflects unresolved V genes, and no reason is known for the rest. Clone size and the V and J calls come from that table; the DNA yielded D and trimming. The sample table includes under 95,000 clones. In total, the top ten clones hold 3.5% to 4% of the sample.

In total, roughly 710 healthy bone marrow donors made up the cohort. At the time of sampling, every cohort member was nominally healthy, though immune exposures that went unrecorded were likely present. The donor was CMV seropositive and was included in the group of approximately 300 seropositive cohort members. Each donor provided a peripheral blood sample, and peripheral blood mononuclear cells were used for TCR beta sequencing. The Qiagen DNeasy Blood Extraction Kit was used to extract genomic DNA from the blood cell samples. Worth noting for this clone: No cognate antigen has been identified for it.

Sequencing was done on a sample of PBMCs. The chain joins TRBV18 to TRBJ2-7; 9 nucleotides in the junction match TRBD1. This sequence originates from a female donor in good health and CMV-seropositive. The CDR3 is CASSPSGQGAYEQYF. The DNA is as follows: TGTGCCAGCTCACCATCGGGACAGGGAGCCTACGAGCAGTACTTC.